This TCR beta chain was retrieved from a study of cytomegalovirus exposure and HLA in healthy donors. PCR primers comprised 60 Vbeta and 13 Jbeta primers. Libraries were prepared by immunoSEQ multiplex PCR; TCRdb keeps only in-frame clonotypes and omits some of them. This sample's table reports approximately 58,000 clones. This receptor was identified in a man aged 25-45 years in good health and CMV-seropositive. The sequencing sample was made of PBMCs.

DNA for the CDR3: TGTGCCAGCAGACAGGGGGTACAAGAGACCCAGTACTTC. Translating it yields CASRQGVQETQYF. The rearrangement links TRBV6-5 to TRBJ2-5; TRBD1 matches at 8 bases. Germline CDR1 MNHEY, CDR2 SVGAGI. J lost 2 bases, V lost 6 bases, and 2 bases had no gene match. This CDR3 region has 13 residues.